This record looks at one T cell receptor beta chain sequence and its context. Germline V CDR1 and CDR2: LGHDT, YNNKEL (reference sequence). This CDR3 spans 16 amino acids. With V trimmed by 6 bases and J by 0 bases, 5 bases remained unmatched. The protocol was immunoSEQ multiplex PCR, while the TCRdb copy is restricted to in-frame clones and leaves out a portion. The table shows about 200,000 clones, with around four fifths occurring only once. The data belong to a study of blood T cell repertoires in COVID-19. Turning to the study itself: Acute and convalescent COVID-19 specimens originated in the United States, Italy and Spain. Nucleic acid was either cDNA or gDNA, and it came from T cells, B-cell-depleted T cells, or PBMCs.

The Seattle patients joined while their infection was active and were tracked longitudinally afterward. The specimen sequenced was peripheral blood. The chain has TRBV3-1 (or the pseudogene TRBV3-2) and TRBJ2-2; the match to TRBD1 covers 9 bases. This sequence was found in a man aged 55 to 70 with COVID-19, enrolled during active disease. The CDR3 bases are TGTGCCAGCAGAGCTACAGGGGGCGCGAACACCGGGGAGCTGTTTTTT. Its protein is CASRATGGANTGELFF.